The rows below give T cell receptor beta chains drawn from one sample of a study of T cells expressing NK-cell markers. TCRdb processed the 5' RACE reads again and assigns one entry to each CDR3 protein, with no DNA. The table lists about 260,000 distinct CDR3 sequences, with around 4% in the top ten. Sequencing input: blood T cells: a sorted CD56 or NKG2C T cell subset, CD4+ or CD8+ T cells, or bulk PBMC T cells (not recorded which). All receptors derive from a woman aged 18 to 75 in good health. The CDR3 runs from the conserved cysteine through the conserved F or W. Fields, in order: V gene, J gene, CDR3 protein.

>TRBV6-2/TRBV6-3|TRBJ2-1
CASRRDGVKEQFF
>TRBV14|TRBJ1-1
CASSQGPIEAFF
>TRBV12-3/TRBV12-4|TRBJ2-5
CATTPNLGAGGKTQYF
>TRBV6-1|TRBJ2-5
CASSGSGRAEETQYF
>TRBV5-4|TRBJ2-7
CASRMAGGPSYEQYF
>TRBV18|TRBJ1-2
CASSPPGEGRYGYTF
>TRBV12-3/TRBV12-4|TRBJ1-1
CASSYRGQGTEAFF
>TRBV4-2|TRBJ1-2
CASSQTDRGNYGYTF
>TRBV5-5|TRBJ1-1
CASSLQQGAAFF
>TRBV29-1|TRBJ2-6
CSAKTAVWSGANVLTF
>TRBV20-1|TRBJ2-1
CSARGRVHNEQFF
>TRBV20-1|TRBJ1-3
CSARGQPTTLNGQDISGNTIYF
>TRBV6-6|TRBJ2-7
CASSHTHGYEQYF
>TRBV20-1|TRBJ2-2
CSAQRQGFRPNTGELFF
>TRBV7-6|TRBJ1-1
CASSSYLGANTEAFF
>TRBV5-4|TRBJ2-1
CASSSTSGREQFF
>TRBV27|TRBJ2-7
CASRGATLDSYEQYF
>TRBV20-1|TRBJ1-5
CSASGTGNQPQHF
>TRBV20-1|TRBJ1-3
CSAQERQLRSGNTIYF